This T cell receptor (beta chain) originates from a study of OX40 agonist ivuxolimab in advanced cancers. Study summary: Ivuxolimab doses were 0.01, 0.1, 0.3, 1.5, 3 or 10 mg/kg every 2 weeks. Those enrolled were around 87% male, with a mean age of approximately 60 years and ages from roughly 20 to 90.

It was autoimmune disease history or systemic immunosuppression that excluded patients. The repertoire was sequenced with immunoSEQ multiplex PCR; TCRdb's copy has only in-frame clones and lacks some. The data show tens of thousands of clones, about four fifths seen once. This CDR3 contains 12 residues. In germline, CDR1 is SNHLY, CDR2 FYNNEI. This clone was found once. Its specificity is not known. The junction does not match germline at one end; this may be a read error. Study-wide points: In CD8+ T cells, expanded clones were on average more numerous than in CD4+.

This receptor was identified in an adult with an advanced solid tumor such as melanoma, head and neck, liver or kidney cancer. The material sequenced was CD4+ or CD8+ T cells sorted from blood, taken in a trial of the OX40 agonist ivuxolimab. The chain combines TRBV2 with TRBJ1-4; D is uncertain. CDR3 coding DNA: TGTGCCAGCAGTACGCGTAACAGCCCCCATATTTTT. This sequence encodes CASSTRNSPHIF.